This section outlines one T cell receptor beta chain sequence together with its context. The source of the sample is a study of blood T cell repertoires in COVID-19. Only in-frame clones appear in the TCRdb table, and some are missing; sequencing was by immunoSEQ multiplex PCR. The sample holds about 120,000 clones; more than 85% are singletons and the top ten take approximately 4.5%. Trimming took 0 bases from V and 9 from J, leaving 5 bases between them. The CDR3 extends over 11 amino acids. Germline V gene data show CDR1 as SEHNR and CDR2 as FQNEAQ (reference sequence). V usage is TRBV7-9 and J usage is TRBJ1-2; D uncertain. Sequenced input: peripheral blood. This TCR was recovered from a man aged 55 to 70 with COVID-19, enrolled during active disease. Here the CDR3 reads CASSLAQSYTF. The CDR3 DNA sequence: TGTGCCAGCAGCTTAGCGCAGAGCTACACCTTC.